These 18 T cell receptor beta chains were all obtained from the same sample, sequenced in a study of cytomegalovirus exposure and HLA in healthy donors. It was with 60 Vbeta and 13 Jbeta primers that the PCR ran. Only in-frame clones appear in the TCRdb table, and some are missing; sequencing was by immunoSEQ multiplex PCR. The sample includes around 270,000 clones, approximately 80% of them seen just once. The material sequenced was PBMCs. The receptors derive from a girl aged 2-15 years in good health and CMV-seronegative.

This chain uses TRBV11-2 with TRBJ2-1; 10 bases agree with TRBD2. Germline CDR1 SGHAT, CDR2 FQNNGV. This CDR3 has 15 residues. The J segment lost 9 bases and the V segment lost 5 bases, leaving 10 bases of the junction unmatched. The DNA of the CDR3 is TGTGCCAGCAGCCCTAGCGGGAGTGTAGGGATTGAGCAGTTCTTC. It translates to CASSPSGSVGIEQFF.

This clone came up a few times. This rearrangement joins TRBV2 to TRBJ2-1, with D perhaps TRBD1 (6 bases). Germline assignment: CDR1 SNHLY and CDR2 FYNNEI. V was trimmed by 5 bases and J by 7 bases, leaving 21 bases between them. CDR3 size: 16 residues. The CDR3 reads CASSISGVDLGNEQFF. The CDR3 bases are TGTGCCAGCAGTATATCAGGGGTCGACTTAGGGAATGAGCAGTTCTTC.

The chain employs TRBV6-1 and TRBJ1-1, with 9 bases lining up with TRBD1. CDR1 and CDR2 (germline): MNHNS, SASEGT. The V and J ends lost 3 bases and 6 bases, in that order; junction bases with no gene match: 11. CDR3 length: 16 amino acids. DNA for the CDR3: TGTGCCAGCAGTGATCAGGGGGGACAGGGAGGACCTGAAGCTTTCTTT. It yields the protein CASSDQGGQGGPEAFF.

The chain has TRBV19 and TRBJ2-2; D gene uncertain. V lost 7 bases, J lost 1 base, and 4 bases lay in between. CDR1 is LNHDA and CDR2 is SQIVND in the germline V gene (reference sequence). The CDR3 loop spans 12 amino acids. CDR3 nucleotide sequence: TGTGCCAGTACTAGGAACACCGGGGAGCTGTTTTTT. This encodes CASTRNTGELFF. The variable domain in full, with the rest retrieved from reference TRBV19 and TRBJ2-2, is DGGITQSPKYLFRKEGQNVTLSCEQNLNHDAMYWYRQDPGQGLRLIYYSQIVNDFQKGDIAEGYSVSREKKESFPLTVTSAQKNPTAFYLCASTRNTGELFFGEGSRLTVL.

The rearrangement joins TRBV7-6 to TRBJ1-1; D ambiguous. In germline, CDR1 is SGHVS, CDR2 FNYEAQ. This CDR3 spans 13 amino acids. The V gene lost 5 bases and the J gene lost 1 base, with 8 bases spanning the gap. The chain's CDR3 is CASSHDSNTEAFF. CDR3 coding DNA: TGTGCCAGCAGCCATGACTCGAACACTGAAGCTTTCTTT.

The chain joins TRBV28 to TRBJ1-4, with D possibly matching TRBD1 (6 bases). The CDR3 consists of 15 residues. Germline V gene lookup returns CDR1 MDHEN and CDR2 SYDVKM. The V end lost 5 bases, the J end lost 8 bases, and 18 bases lay between the germline ends. As DNA, the CDR3 is TGTGCCAGCAGTCCTGGGGGCAACGAGAGGGAAAAACTGTTTTTT. Translated: CASSPGGNEREKLFF. Looking up the rest from reference TRBV28 and TRBJ1-4 gives the full variable domain: DVKVTQSSRYLVKRTGEKVFLECVQDMDHENMFWYRQDPGLGLRLIYFSYDVKMKEKGDIPEGYSVSREKKERFSLILESASTNQTSMYLCASSPGGNEREKLFFGSGTQLSVL.

The chain links TRBV5-1 to TRBJ2-3; 8 nucleotides align to TRBD1. The length of the CDR3 is 15 residues. CDR1 is SGHRS and CDR2 is YFSETQ in the germline V gene. V lost 2 bases and J lost 1; bases outside the gene matches: 3. This CDR3 is CASSLQGVRTDTQYF. In DNA form, the CDR3 reads TGCGCCAGCAGCTTACAGGGGGTACGCACAGATACGCAGTATTTT.

The CDR3 sequence: CASRLASGALAWGSYEQYF. Written as DNA, the CDR3 is TGTGCAAGTCGCTTAGCGTCAGGGGCCTTAGCCTGGGGCTCCTACGAGCAGTACTTC. The chain employs TRBV12-2 and TRBJ2-7; TRBD1 is the table's D call and was not checked against the DNA. TRBV12-2 is noted as a pseudogene. This CDR3 contains 19 residues.

The chain is built from TRBV9 and TRBJ2-1; 8 bases agree with TRBD1. The CDR3 consists of 16 residues. CDR1 and CDR2 from the germline V gene are SGDLS and YYNGEE. Trimming took 4 bases from V and 1 from J; bases not matched to a gene: 7. CDR3 nucleotides: TGTGCCAGCAGCCCACGGACAGGGTCGTCCTACAATGAGCAGTTCTTC. The encoded protein is CASSPRTGSSYNEQFF.

The J gene is TRBJ2-2, the V gene TRBV28, with 11 bases identical to TRBD2. Germline values: CDR1 MDHEN, CDR2 SYDVKM. The CDR3 loop spans 15 amino acids. Germline trimming cut 7 bases from V and 4 bases from J; bases unmatched to any gene: 5. This CDR3 reads CASTLLAGATGELFF. The CDR3 DNA reads TGTGCCAGCACCCTACTAGCGGGGGCCACCGGGGAGCTGTTTTTT.

This clone was seen a single time. This chain's CDR3 is CASSPGTGFYEQFF. CDR3 nucleotides: TGTGCCAGTAGTCCCGGGACAGGGTTTTATGAGCAGTTCTTC. The chain uses TRBV19 and TRBJ2-1, with 9 bases that match TRBD1. The CDR3 loop spans 14 amino acids. The V segment lost 5 bases and the J segment 8 bases; nucleotides outside the gene matches: 7. The germline CDR1 and CDR2 sequences are LNHDA and SQIVND (reference sequence). Using reference TRBV19 and TRBJ2-1 for the parts outside the CDR3, the full variable domain is DGGITQSPKYLFRKEGQNVTLSCEQNLNHDAMYWYRQDPGQGLRLIYYSQIVNDFQKGDIAEGYSVSREKKESFPLTVTSAQKNPTAFYLCASSPGTGFYEQFFGPGTRLTVL.

The V gene is TRBV29-1, the J gene TRBJ2-1, with 10 bases matching TRBD2. V lost 7 bases to trimming and J lost 7 bases; unmatched junction nucleotides: 16. Germline V CDR1 and CDR2: SQVTM, ANQGSEA. CDR3 size: 16 residues. CDR3 protein: CSAGERGTSERNEQFF. CDR3 nucleotide sequence: TGCAGCGCTGGAGAAAGGGGGACTAGCGAGAGAAATGAGCAGTTCTTC.

This rearrangement joins TRBV7-6 to TRBJ2-1, with 8 bases fitting TRBD2. This CDR3 has 13 residues. Germline V gene lookup returns CDR1 SGHVS and CDR2 FNYEAQ. The V and J ends lost 5 bases and 15 bases, in that order; junction bases with no gene match: 12. For the CDR3, the DNA is TGTGCCAGCAGCGTTCATTCGCGGGGGGTCTTGTTCTTC. Translated, it gives CASSVHSRGVLFF.

This chain links TRBV5-4 with TRBJ2-1; 13 nucleotides agree with TRBD2. Looked up from germline, CDR1 is SGHNT and CDR2 is YYREEE (reference sequence). The CDR3 is 15 amino acids. The trim removed 5 bases at V and 7 bases at J, leaving 6 bases unmatched. The CDR3 DNA follows: TGTGCCAGCAGTTCCTGGACTAGCGGGAGAAATGAGCAGTTCTTC. Amino acids: CASSSWTSGRNEQFF.

This chain links TRBV13 with TRBJ2-7, with 8 bases identical to TRBD2. This CDR3 spans 15 amino acids. Germline trimming cut 2 bases from V and 0 bases from J; bases unmatched to any gene: 3. Germline CDR1 PRHDT, CDR2 FYEKMQ (reference sequence). CDR3 sequence reads: CASSLWREVSYEQYF. The CDR3, as DNA: TGTGCCAGCAGCTTATGGCGGGAGGTCTCCTACGAGCAGTACTTC. The whole variable domain, remainder taken from reference TRBV13 and TRBJ2-7, is AAGVIQSPRHLIKEKRETATLKCYPIPRHDTVYWYQQGPGQDPQFLISFYEKMQSDKGSIPDRFSAQQFSDYHSELNMSSLELGDSALYFCASSLWREVSYEQYFGPGTRLTVT.

CDR3 region: CASSDEGTGGYNEQFF. The CDR3 coding sequence is TGTGCCAGCAGTGACGAGGGGACAGGGGGCTACAATGAGCAGTTCTTC. The chain recombines TRBV6-4 with TRBJ2-1, with 11 bases lining up with TRBD1. CDR1 and CDR2 (germline): MRHNA, SNTAGT. The CDR3 extends over 16 amino acids. V trimming: 2 bases; J trimming: 3 bases; junction bases outside the gene matches: 3.

Only one count was recorded for this clone. The genes are TRBV15 and TRBJ1-2, with D unresolved. Germline V gives CDR1 LNHNV, CDR2 YYDKDF (reference sequence). The CDR3 consists of 16 residues. Trimming left V 4 bases short and J 4 bases short, with 19 bases between. The CDR3 nucleotides read TGTGCCACCAGCACCCCCTATTTGGATCGGGGCTATGGCTACACCTTC. Translating gives CATSTPYLDRGYGYTF. Together with reference TRBV15 and TRBJ1-2, the CDR3 gives the full variable domain: DAMVIQNPRYQVTQFGKPVTLSCSQTLNHNVMYWYQQKSSQAPKLLFHYYDKDFNNEADTPDNFQSRRPNTSFCFLDIRSPGLGDTAMYLCATSTPYLDRGYGYTFGSGTRLTVV.

This chain connects TRBV19 to TRBJ2-1; 11 bases are shared with TRBD2. There are 17 residues in the CDR3. The V gene end was trimmed by 3 bases and the J gene end by 0 bases; junction bases not matched to a gene: 4. Per germline, CDR1 LNHDA and CDR2 SQIVND (reference sequence). The CDR3 nucleotides are TGTGCCAGTAGTATCGGGACTAGCGGTAGCTCCTACAATGAGCAGTTCTTC. Translated, it gives CASSIGTSGSSYNEQFF.